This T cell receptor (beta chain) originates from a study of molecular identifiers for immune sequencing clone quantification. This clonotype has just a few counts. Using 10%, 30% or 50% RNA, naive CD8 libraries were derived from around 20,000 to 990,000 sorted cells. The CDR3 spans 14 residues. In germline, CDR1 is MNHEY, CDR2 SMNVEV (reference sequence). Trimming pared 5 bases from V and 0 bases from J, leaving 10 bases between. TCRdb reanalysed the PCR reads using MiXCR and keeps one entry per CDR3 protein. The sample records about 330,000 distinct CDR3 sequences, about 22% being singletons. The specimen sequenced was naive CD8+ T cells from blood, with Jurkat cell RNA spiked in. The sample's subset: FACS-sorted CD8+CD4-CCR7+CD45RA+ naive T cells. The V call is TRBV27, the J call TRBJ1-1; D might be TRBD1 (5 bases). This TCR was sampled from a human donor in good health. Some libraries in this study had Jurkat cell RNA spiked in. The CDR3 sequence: CASSVTGLNTEAFF. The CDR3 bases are TGTGCCAGCAGTGTTACAGGCCTGAACACTGAAGCTTTCTTT.